This is a list of T cell receptor beta chains from one sample in a study of cytomegalovirus exposure and HLA in healthy donors. The table came from immunoSEQ multiplex PCR; TCRdb's copy has only in-frame clones and leaves some out. The sample records roughly 300,000 clones, more than 75% being singletons. Sequencing used PBMCs. These receptors were obtained from a woman between 18 and 29 years old in good health and CMV-seronegative. Both conserved end residues are part of each CDR3. D genes are given only for firm matches. Some rows mark clone size as missing; the rest say once, few, many or name a class of expanded clone.

clone_size	v_call	j_call	d_call	cdr3_nt	cdr3_aa
.	TRBV4-1	TRBJ1-5	.	TGCGCCAGCAGCCAAAAGGACAGAAACAATCAGCCCCAGCATTTT	CASSQKDRNNQPQHF
.	TRBV7-7	TRBJ2-5	.	TGTGCCAGCAGCCAGGGAGGAGAGACCCAGTACTTC	CASSQGGETQYF
.	TRBV11-3	TRBJ2-1	.	TGTGCCAGCAGCTTAGGCAGGGGATATTACAATGAGCAGTTCTTC	CASSLGRGYYNEQFF
.	TRBV6-5	TRBJ2-1	.	TGTGCCAGCAGTACAGGACCAACCTACAATGAGCAGTTCTTC	CASSTGPTYNEQFF
.	TRBV29-1	TRBJ2-7	TRBD1	TGCAGCGTTCTTTCACCCCACAGGGGCGCCTACGAGCAGTACTTC	CSVLSPHRGAYEQYF
.	TRBV6-1	TRBJ2-5	.	TGTGCCAGCAGTGAAAACCCGGGTCCTCAAGAGACCCAGTACTTC	CASSENPGPQETQYF
.	TRBV7-9	TRBJ1-1	.	TGTGCCAGCAGCTTAAAGGACAGCCTGAACACTGAAGCTTTCTTT	CASSLKDSLNTEAFF
.	TRBV7-2	TRBJ2-7	.	TGTGCCAGCAGCTTAGGACTAGGGGCCCCGATGCAGTACTTC	CASSLGLGAPMQYF
once	TRBV5-1	TRBJ1-6	.	TGCGCCAGCAGCTTGGCAGGGTATTCACCCCTCCACTTT	CASSLAGYSPLHF
.	TRBV5-1	TRBJ2-1	.	TGCGCCAGCAGCCCGGCGGTATACGGGAACAATGAGCAGTTCTTC	CASSPAVYGNNEQFF
.	TRBV29-1	TRBJ2-2	TRBD2	TGCAGCGTTGGTCTAGCGGGAGGTAGGACCGGGGAGCTGTTTTTT	CSVGLAGGRTGELFF
.	TRBV6-5	TRBJ1-4	.	TGTGCCAGCAGTTACCTCTTGTCCGGGGAACTGTTTTTT	CASSYLLSGELFF
.	TRBV6-6	TRBJ2-7	TRBD1	TGTGCCAGCACCTACGGGGGACAGGGTGGCGAGCAGTACTTC	CASTYGGQGGEQYF
.	TRBV6-5	TRBJ2-1	TRBD1	TGTGCCAGCAGTTACTCTTCGCAGGGGGCGCGAGATGAGCAGTTCTTC	CASSYSSQGARDEQFF
.	TRBV14	TRBJ1-6	.	TGTGCCAGCAGCCAACATTCGGGAGTGCCGGGGACACCCCTCCACTTT	CASSQHSGVPGTPLHF
.	TRBV9	TRBJ2-7	TRBD1	TGTGCCAGCAGCCCTCGGACAGGGGGCCTCACCTACGAGCAGTACTTC	CASSPRTGGLTYEQYF
.	TRBV5-6	TRBJ2-7	.	TGTGCCAGCAGCCCCCTTCTAGGTATCGGATACGAGCAGTACTTC	CASSPLLGIGYEQYF
.	TRBV29-1	TRBJ1-1	.	TGCAGCGTTGAAGGCAGGGCTCACACTGAAGCTTTCTTT	CSVEGRAHTEAFF
.	TRBV7-2	TRBJ2-7	.	TGTGCCAGCAGCTTATCCGCCCTGTGGGCGGGGAAGGAAGCATACGAGCAGTACTTC	CASSLSALWAGKEAYEQYF
.	TRBV5-4	TRBJ1-1	TRBD1	TGTGCCAGCAGCTTCGCCAGGGGGCAGAGCACTGAAGCTTTCTTT	CASSFARGQSTEAFF
.	TRBV6-1	TRBJ1-4	.	TGTGCCAGCAAAAGGAGGCTTCTCGAAAAACTGTTTTTT	CASKRRLLEKLFF
.	TRBV5-6	TRBJ1-1	.	TGTGCCAGCAGCTTAGGAGGGGGGGTTGCTGCTTTCTTT	CASSLGGGVAAFF
.	TRBV27	TRBJ2-7	TRBD1	TGTGCCAGCCGGACAGGGGGATACGAGCAGTACTTC	CASRTGGYEQYF
.	TRBV19	TRBJ1-2	.	TGTGCCAGTAGTATCTTCGGTGGCTACACCTTC	CASSIFGGYTF
.	TRBV2	TRBJ2-7	.	TGTGCCAGCAGTGCCCAGGGGCTGCGGGTGGAGCAGTACTTC	CASSAQGLRVEQYF
.	TRBV28	TRBJ2-4	.	TGTGCCAGCAGTTACAACAAAAACATTCAGTACTTC	CASSYNKNIQYF
.	TRBV28	TRBJ2-3	TRBD2	TGTGCCAGCAGTTTAATGGCTAGCGGAGGTGAGGCAGATACGCAGTATTTT	CASSLMASGGEADTQYF
.	TRBV4-2	TRBJ2-7	.	TGTGCCAGCAGCCAAGACCTACGGCAGGCGTACGAGCAGTACTTC	CASSQDLRQAYEQYF
.	TRBV5-6	TRBJ1-2	TRBD1	TGTGCCAGCAGCTCGACAGGGTTAGGAGGGAATGGCTACACCTTC	CASSSTGLGGNGYTF
.	TRBV11-2	TRBJ1-1	.	TGTGCCAGCAGCTACAGCCTTGAGGGTCAAGCTTTCTTT	CASSYSLEGQAFF
.	TRBV18	TRBJ2-1	TRBD2	TGTGCCAGCTCACTAAAACCCAGCGGGAGTTACAATGAGCAGTTCTTC	CASSLKPSGSYNEQFF
few	TRBV11-2	TRBJ2-7	TRBD1	TGTGCCAGCAGCTTATTCGGGACAGACTACGAGCAGTACTTC	CASSLFGTDYEQYF
.	TRBV18	TRBJ2-1	.	TGTGCCAGCTCACCAGTACAGAAAAATGAGCAGTTCTTC	CASSPVQKNEQFF